This TCR beta chain originates from a study of T cell changes during pregnancy in multiple sclerosis. CDR3 length: 15 residues. The germline gives CDR1 SGHVS, CDR2 FNYEAQ. Trimming took 5 bases from V and 3 from J; bases not matched to a gene: 9. Assay used: immunoSEQ multiplex PCR; TCRdb lists only in-frame clones, some missing. The data hold roughly 30,000 clones, with roughly 89% observed a single time. This chain connects TRBV7-6 to TRBJ2-7; the match to TRBD1 covers 8 bases. Sequencing used CD8+ T cells from peripheral blood mononuclear cells, obtained in the second trimester of pregnancy. The source of this sequence is a female donor with multiple sclerosis, enrolled in a pregnancy study. CDR3 DNA sequence: TGTGCCAGCAGCCCAGGCCTGGACAGGGACTACGAGCAGTACTTC. Amino acid sequence: CASSPGLDRDYEQYF.